These 30 T cell receptor beta chains came from one sample sequenced in a study of early T cells in non-severe SARS-CoV-2 infection (dated by TCRdb to 2020 to 2022). Library construction relied on 5' RACE. Sequencing was carried out with a NextSeq 500. TCRdb trimmed the raw reads at Q25, called clones with MiXCR and kept productive beta chains. Identical CDR3 protein sequences are pooled into one entry, listed with their most common genes and DNA. Across this sample there are approximately 74,000 distinct CDR3 sequences, with 11% to 15% seen only once. Approximately 11% of the sample comes from the top ten. Material for sequencing was whole blood. The receptors were sampled from an adult who was a healthcare worker with PCR-confirmed SARS-CoV-2 infection or an uninfected control (not recorded which).

The chain joins TRBV20-1 to TRBJ1-5; D is uncertain. CDR1 and CDR2 from the germline V gene are DFQATT and SNEGSKA (reference sequence). The V end was cut by 3 bases, the J end by 3 bases, with 18 bases between. CDR3 length: 16 residues. The CDR3 protein is CSASRPSRLLNQPQHF. The DNA for the CDR3 is TGCAGTGCTAGTCGGCCCTCCCGACTCCTCAATCAGCCCCAGCATTTT.

This clonotype was counted only a few times. The V and J genes are TRBV5-1 and TRBJ2-1, with D possibly being TRBD2 (5 bases). Per germline, CDR1 SGHRS and CDR2 YFSETQ. The CDR3 runs 15 residues. Deletions cut 4 bases from V and 2 bases from J, with 13 bases between. CDR3 sequence: CASSLPATTYNEQFF. The DNA for the CDR3 is TGCGCCAGCAGCCTCCCCGCGACTACCTACAATGAGCAGTTCTTC.

The chain combines TRBV10-3 with TRBJ2-2; unclear D gene. V lost 7 bases and J lost 1, with 10 bases in between. The CDR3 is 14 residues long. Germline V gene sequence: CDR1 ENHRY, CDR2 SYGVKD. CDR3 sequence reads: CAIKAGLNTGELFF. DNA of the CDR3: TGTGCCATCAAGGCCGGCTTGAACACCGGGGAGCTGTTTTTT.

This clonotype has just a few counts. The CDR3 coding sequence is TGTGCCAGCAGACTCCAAACAGGGAACTATGGCTACACCTTC. Amino acids: CASRLQTGNYGYTF. The J gene is TRBJ1-2, the V gene TRBV21-1; the table's D call of TRBD1 was not tested on the DNA. TRBV21-1 is described as a pseudogene. This CDR3 spans 14 amino acids.

This chain connects TRBV29-1 to TRBJ1-4; a possible D gene is TRBD1 (6 bases). Trimming pared 2 bases from V and 3 bases from J, leaving 7 bases between. Looked up from germline, CDR1 is SQVTM and CDR2 is ANQGSEA. The CDR3 consists of 13 residues. The CDR3 is CSVERGANEKLFF. The CDR3 DNA reads TGCAGCGTTGAAAGGGGGGCTAATGAAAAACTGTTTTTT.

The V call is TRBV6-2 or TRBV6-3, the J call TRBJ1-1; D unclear. Trimming removed 3 bases at V and 2 bases at J, with 7 bases between. The CDR3 is 13 residues long. The germline gives CDR1 MNHEY, CDR2 SVGEGT. This CDR3 reads CASSYGGNTEAFF. Written as DNA, the CDR3 is TGTGCCAGCAGTTATGGAGGAAACACTGAAGCTTTCTTT.

Ten or more counts support this clonotype. The V gene is TRBV7-6, the J gene TRBJ1-2, with TRBD1 identical over 7 bases. After removal of 4 bases from V and 4 bases from J, the junction contained 12 bases not matched to a gene. CDR1 SGHVS and CDR2 FNYEAQ come from the germline V gene. The CDR3 runs 16 residues. The CDR3 loop is CASSSLENWDSYGYTF. DNA of the CDR3: TGTGCCAGCAGCTCCCTAGAAAATTGGGACAGCTATGGCTACACCTTC.

This clonotype was found a few times. This chain connects TRBV10-3 to TRBJ1-2, with 8 bases fitting TRBD1. The ends lost 3 bases at V and 1 base at J; junction bases unmatched: 7. The CDR3 sequence is 16 residues long. Germline assignment: CDR1 ENHRY and CDR2 SYGVKD. The CDR3 nucleotides are TGTGCCATCAGTGACTCCGACAGGGGAAATAACTATGGCTACACCTTC. Its protein product is CAISDSDRGNNYGYTF.

The V and J genes are TRBV20-1 and TRBJ2-5; 9 nucleotides line up with TRBD2. The CDR3 is made up of 16 amino acids. J lost 6 bases, V lost 0 bases, and 11 bases had no gene match. The germline V gene encodes CDR1 DFQATT and CDR2 SNEGSKA (reference sequence). As DNA, the CDR3 is TGCAGTGCTAGAGATCACCTGCGGGGGGGCCAGAAGACCCAGTACTTC. Translated: CSARDHLRGGQKTQYF.

V and J are TRBV7-2 and TRBJ1-5, with D unclear. Trimming left V 0 bases short and J 15 bases short, with 15 bases between. Germline-derived CDR1 and CDR2 are SGHTA and FQGNSA. The CDR3 sequence is 13 residues long. Here the CDR3 DNA reads TGTGCCAGCAGCTTAGCCCCGGACGGAAGACGGCATTTT. It encodes CASSLAPDGRRHF.

The rearrangement links TRBV25-1 to TRBJ2-1; D is unclear. Germline CDR1 MGHDK, CDR2 SYGVNS. V was cut by 4 bases and J by 13 bases, with 14 bases left in between. This CDR3 is built from 12 residues. The CDR3 reads CASSVFSKRQFF. The CDR3 bases are TGTGCCAGCAGTGTATTTAGTAAGAGACAGTTCTTC.

This sequence joins TRBV20-1 and TRBJ2-2; D may correspond to TRBD1 or TRBD2 (5 bases each). V lost 4 bases and J 4 bases, leaving 13 bases between the germline ends. Germline-derived CDR1 and CDR2 are DFQATT and SNEGSKA (reference sequence). This CDR3 region has 14 residues. CDR3 residues: CSAMRGAGTGELFF. In nucleotides, the CDR3 is TGCAGTGCTATGCGAGGGGCGGGCACCGGGGAGCTGTTTTTT.

The genes are TRBV19 and TRBJ1-2, with D possibly TRBD1 on 5 matching bases. CDR1 and CDR2 from the germline V gene are LNHDA and SQIVND (reference sequence). Trimming stripped 10 bases from V and 5 bases from J, with 11 bases between. This CDR3 contains 11 residues. CDR3 sequence reads: CAIQGTYGYTF. In DNA, the CDR3 is TGTGCCATCCAAGGGACTTATGGCTACACCTTC.

This chain links TRBV11-2 with TRBJ1-2; weak D call: TRBD1 (5 bases). There are 14 residues in the CDR3. Germline CDR1 and CDR2: SGHAT and FQNNGV. The V gene lost 1 base and the J gene lost 7 bases, with 13 bases spanning the gap. The CDR3 DNA reads TGTGCCAGCAGCTTAGGAGGCAGGGAAGCTGGCTACACCTTC. Translating gives CASSLGGREAGYTF.

A remark on this clonotype: With a much larger clone just one base away, this may be a read error. This sequence joins TRBV29-1 and TRBJ2-7; D gene unclear. Trimming cost V 4 bases and J 7 bases, with 17 bases left between them. This CDR3 spans 13 amino acids. The germline CDR1 and CDR2 sequences are SQVTM and ANQGSEA. CDR3 bases: TGCAGCGTTGCGGTACTCGATCCCCAGGAGCAGTACTTC. Translated, it gives CSVAVLDPQEQYF.

V and J are TRBV11-1 and TRBJ2-7, with D maybe TRBD2 (6 bases). With 1 base removed from V and 5 bases from J, the gap between germline ends came to 15 bases. Looked up from germline, CDR1 is SGHAT and CDR2 is FQDESV (reference sequence). The CDR3 loop spans 15 amino acids. CDR3 sequence: CASSLGTGEVDEQYF. Here the CDR3 DNA reads TGTGCCAGCAGCTTAGGTACGGGGGAAGTGGACGAGCAGTACTTC.

This clonotype has just a few counts. V gene TRBV28 combines with J gene TRBJ2-3, with D tentatively TRBD1 (7 bases). This CDR3 spans 14 amino acids. The germline V gene encodes CDR1 MDHEN and CDR2 SYDVKM. Trimming took off 4 bases at V and 7 bases at J, with 15 bases between the two ends. The CDR3 loop reads CASSSQGEENTQYF. In DNA, the CDR3 is TGTGCCAGCAGTTCCCAGGGGGAGGAGAATACGCAGTATTTT.

The gene calls are TRBV18 and TRBJ2-2; TRBD2 aligns across 9 bases. The germline V gene encodes CDR1 KGHSH and CDR2 LQKENI. J gave up 2 bases and V 3 bases, and 7 bases lay outside the gene matches. The CDR3 is made up of 17 amino acids. The CDR3 nucleotides read TGTGCCAGCTCACCCCGAGCGGGGGGAGACAACACCGGGGAGCTGTTTTTT. Its protein product is CASSPRAGGDNTGELFF.

The chain links TRBV18 to TRBJ2-5; weak D call: TRBD1 (6 bases). The CDR3 sequence is 14 residues long. The ends were cut back, 1 base at V and 2 bases at J, with 8 bases in the middle. Germline assignment: CDR1 KGHSH and CDR2 LQKENI. The CDR3 DNA is TGTGCCAGCTCACCACTCGACAGGCAAGAGACCCAGTACTTC. Translated, it gives CASSPLDRQETQYF.

This clonotype came up many times. The rearrangement uses TRBV9 and TRBJ1-1; unclear D gene. V was shortened by 0 bases and J by 0 bases, with 9 bases between the two germline ends. CDR3 length equals 15 residues. Per the germline V gene, CDR1 is SGDLS and CDR2 is YYNGEE. The CDR3 DNA is TGTGCCAGCAGCGTAGCCCCAGCCGTGAACACTGAAGCTTTCTTT. Its translation: CASSVAPAVNTEAFF.

This clonotype occurred a few times. The chain couples TRBV7-9 to TRBJ1-3; D may be TRBD1 (5 bases). Germline values: CDR1 SEHNR, CDR2 FQNEAQ (reference sequence). CDR3 length equals 15 residues. V was trimmed by 5 bases and J by 1 base, leaving 12 bases between them. CDR3: CASSQEGVSGNTIYF. CDR3 DNA sequence: TGTGCCAGCAGCCAAGAAGGGGTATCTGGAAACACCATATATTTT. Based on the CDR3 plus reference TRBV7-9 and TRBJ1-3, the full variable domain is DTGVSQNPRHKITKRGQNVTFRCDPISEHNRLYWYRQTLGQGPEFLTYFQNEAQLEKSRLLSDRFSAERPKGSFSTLEIQRTEQGDSAMYLCASSQEGVSGNTIYFGEGSWLTVV.

The chain recombines TRBV3-1 with TRBJ1-1, with D maybe TRBD1 (5 bases). V was trimmed by 1 base and J by 11 bases, leaving 14 bases between them. Germline assignment: CDR1 LGHDT and CDR2 YNNKEL (reference sequence). The CDR3 runs 13 residues. DNA for the CDR3: TGTGCCAGCAGCCAAGTCGAAGACCGGGGGGCTTTCTTT. Its protein product is CASSQVEDRGAFF.

The chain is built from TRBV6-2 or TRBV6-3 and TRBJ2-1; TRBD2 aligns across 15 bases. This CDR3 has 14 residues. V trimming: 6 bases; J trimming: 7 bases; junction bases outside the gene matches: 1. Per germline, CDR1 MNHEY and CDR2 SVGEGT. CDR3 in DNA: TGTGCCAGCAGCGGACTAGCGGGAGGGAATGAGCAGTTCTTC. It yields the protein CASSGLAGGNEQFF.

The chain is built from TRBV10-3 and TRBJ1-6; 9 bases map to TRBD1. The V gene end was trimmed by 11 bases and the J gene end by 10 bases; junction bases not matched to a gene: 9. CDR1 is ENHRY and CDR2 is SYGVKD in the germline V gene. The CDR3 is made up of 13 amino acids. The CDR3 reads CAARDRAESPLHF. CDR3 nucleotides: TGTGCCGCCCGGGACAGGGCGGAATCACCCCTCCACTTT.

In this sample, this clonotype turned up a few times. The chain employs TRBV29-1 and TRBJ1-6, with D maybe TRBD1 (6 bases). Trimming pared 7 bases from V and 4 bases from J, leaving 14 bases between. The CDR3 extends over 14 amino acids. Germline V lookup: CDR1 SQVTM, CDR2 ANQGSEA. The CDR3 sequence: CSANGTPYNSPLHF. The CDR3 DNA is TGCAGCGCTAACGGGACACCGTATAATTCACCCCTCCACTTT.

The V gene is TRBV29-1, the J gene TRBJ1-1; D may be TRBD1 (6 bases). Trimming shortened V by 0 bases and J by 1 base, and 15 bases separated the two germline ends. The CDR3 is 16 residues long. Germline CDR1 SQVTM, CDR2 ANQGSEA. The CDR3 is CSVEDRRGTQNTEAFF. DNA for the CDR3: TGCAGCGTTGAAGATCGCAGGGGAACTCAGAACACTGAAGCTTTCTTT.

This clonotype was picked up a small number of times. The chain links TRBV19 to TRBJ1-3; unclear D gene. V lost 3 bases and J 0 bases, leaving 15 bases between the germline ends. Germline V lookup: CDR1 LNHDA, CDR2 SQIVND (reference sequence). CDR3 length: 17 residues. In DNA form, the CDR3 reads TGTGCCAGTAGTATTAGCGCCGGCCGAAGCTCTGGAAACACCATATATTTT. Its translation: CASSISAGRSSGNTIYF.

This clonotype turned up a few times. The V call is TRBV7-2, the J call TRBJ1-2, with TRBD1 identical over 7 bases. CDR1 is SGHTA and CDR2 is FQGNSA in the germline V gene. V was pared by 5 bases and J by 0 bases, with 6 bases of the junction left unmatched. The CDR3 loop spans 15 amino acids. The CDR3 bases are TGTGCCAGCAGCGTAACAGGGGTAGCTAACTATGGCTACACCTTC. Translating gives CASSVTGVANYGYTF.

The V call is TRBV4-1, the J call TRBJ1-2; D unresolved. Germline V lookup: CDR1 MGHRA, CDR2 YSYEKL. V dropped 0 bases and J dropped 5 bases, with 13 bases sitting between them. The CDR3 contains 15 residues. CDR3 coding DNA: TGCGCCAGCAGCCAAGATTCAACCCCGGAGTATGGCTACACCTTC. The encoded protein is CASSQDSTPEYGYTF.

The chain joins TRBV12-3 or TRBV12-4 to TRBJ2-1, with 10 nucleotides matching TRBD1. The CDR3 is 15 residues long. Unmatched junction bases numbered 7, after V lost 7 bases and J lost 4 bases. The CDR3: CASTVRTGGYNEQFF. The CDR3 coding sequence is TGTGCCAGCACCGTGAGGACAGGGGGTTACAATGAGCAGTTCTTC.